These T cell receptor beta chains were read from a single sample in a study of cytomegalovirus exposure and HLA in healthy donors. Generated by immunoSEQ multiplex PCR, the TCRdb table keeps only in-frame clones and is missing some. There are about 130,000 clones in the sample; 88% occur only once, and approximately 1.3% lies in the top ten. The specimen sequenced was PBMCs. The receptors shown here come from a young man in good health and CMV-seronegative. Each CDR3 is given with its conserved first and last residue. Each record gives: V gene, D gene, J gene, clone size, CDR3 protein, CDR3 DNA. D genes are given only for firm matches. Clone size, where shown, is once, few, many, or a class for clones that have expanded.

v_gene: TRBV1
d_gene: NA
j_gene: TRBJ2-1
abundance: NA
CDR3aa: CTSSPHTSGPDNEQFF
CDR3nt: TGCACCAGCAGCCCACATACTAGCGGGCCCGACAATGAGCAGTTCTTC

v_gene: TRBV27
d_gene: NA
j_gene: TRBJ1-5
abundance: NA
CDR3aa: CASSLLPQANNQPQHF
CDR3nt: TGTGCCAGCAGTTTATTGCCCCAGGCAAACAATCAGCCCCAGCATTTT

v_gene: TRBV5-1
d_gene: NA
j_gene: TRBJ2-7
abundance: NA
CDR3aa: CASSGGDGRAGEQYF
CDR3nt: TGCGCCAGCAGCGGTGGGGACGGCAGGGCGGGGGAGCAGTACTTC

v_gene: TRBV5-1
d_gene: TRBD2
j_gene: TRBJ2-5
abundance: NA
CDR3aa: CASSLSALAGPETQYF
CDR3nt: TGCGCCAGCAGCTTGAGTGCCCTAGCGGGACCGGAGACCCAGTACTTC

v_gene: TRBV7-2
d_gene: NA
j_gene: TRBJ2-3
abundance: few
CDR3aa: CASSLMLVGGTDTQYF
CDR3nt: TGTGCCAGCAGCTTAATGCTAGTGGGAGGCACAGATACGCAGTATTTT

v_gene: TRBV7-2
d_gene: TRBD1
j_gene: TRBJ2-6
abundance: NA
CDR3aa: CASSLDGQGSGANVLTF
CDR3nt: TGTGCCAGCAGCTTAGACGGACAGGGCAGTGGGGCCAACGTCCTGACTTTC

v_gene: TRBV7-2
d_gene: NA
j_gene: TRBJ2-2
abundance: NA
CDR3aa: CASSLVGLPAGGELFF
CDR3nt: TGTGCCAGCAGCTTAGTGGGCCTCCCTGCGGGAGGGGAGCTGTTTTTT

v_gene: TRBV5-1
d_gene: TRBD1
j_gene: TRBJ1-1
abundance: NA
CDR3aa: CASSSRDRGTEAFF
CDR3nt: TGCGCCAGCAGCTCCCGGGACAGGGGCACTGAAGCTTTCTTT

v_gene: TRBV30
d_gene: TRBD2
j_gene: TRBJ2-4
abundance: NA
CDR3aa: CACRAGAGGKNIQYF
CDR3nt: TGTGCCTGTCGAGCAGGGGCGGGGGGAAAAAACATTCAGTACTTC

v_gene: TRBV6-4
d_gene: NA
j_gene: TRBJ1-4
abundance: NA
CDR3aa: CASSGSYRDPSGYDEKLFF
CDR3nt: TGTGCCAGCAGTGGGAGCTACCGGGATCCCTCCGGCTACGATGAAAAACTGTTTTTT

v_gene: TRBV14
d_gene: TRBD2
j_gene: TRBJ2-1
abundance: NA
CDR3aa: CASSWGTSGGEQFF
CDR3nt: TGTGCCAGCAGCTGGGGGACTAGCGGTGGTGAGCAGTTCTTC

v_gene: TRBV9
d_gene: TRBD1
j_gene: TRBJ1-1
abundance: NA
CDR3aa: CASSPAAGGAGTEAFF
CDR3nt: TGTGCCAGCAGCCCAGCGGCAGGGGGCGCGGGCACTGAAGCTTTCTTT

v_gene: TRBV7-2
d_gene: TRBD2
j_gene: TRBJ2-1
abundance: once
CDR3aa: CASSFMGGPGEQFF
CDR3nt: TGTGCCAGCAGCTTCATGGGAGGGCCGGGTGAGCAGTTCTTC

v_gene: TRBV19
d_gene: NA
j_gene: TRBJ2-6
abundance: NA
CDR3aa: CASSIRSGANVLTF
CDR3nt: TGTGCCAGTAGTATCCGGTCTGGGGCCAACGTCCTGACTTTC

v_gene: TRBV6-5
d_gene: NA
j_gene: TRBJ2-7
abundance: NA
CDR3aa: CASSAIGLFGEQYF
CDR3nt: TGTGCCAGCAGTGCAATAGGACTGTTCGGTGAGCAGTACTTC

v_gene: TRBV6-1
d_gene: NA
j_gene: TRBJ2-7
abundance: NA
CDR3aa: CASSEAGLSSYEQYF
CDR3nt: TGTGCCAGCAGTGAAGCGGGCCTGAGCTCCTACGAGCAGTACTTC

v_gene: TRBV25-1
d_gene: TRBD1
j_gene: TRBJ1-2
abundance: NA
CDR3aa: CASSEHGTAYGYTF
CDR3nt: TGTGCCAGCAGTGAACACGGGACAGCCTATGGCTACACCTTC

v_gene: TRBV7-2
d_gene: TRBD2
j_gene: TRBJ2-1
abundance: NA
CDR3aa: CASSWWGTSGLNEQFF
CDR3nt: TGTGCCAGCAGCTGGTGGGGGACTAGCGGGTTGAATGAGCAGTTCTTC

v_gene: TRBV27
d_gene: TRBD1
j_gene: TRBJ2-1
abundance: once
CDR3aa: CASSSRRTGVGTIQFF
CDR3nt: TGTGCCAGCAGTTCACGACGGACAGGGGTCGGAACCATACAGTTCTTC

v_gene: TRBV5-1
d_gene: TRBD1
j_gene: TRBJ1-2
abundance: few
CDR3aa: CASSFQQGNGYTF
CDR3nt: TGCGCCAGCAGCTTCCAACAGGGGAATGGCTACACCTTC

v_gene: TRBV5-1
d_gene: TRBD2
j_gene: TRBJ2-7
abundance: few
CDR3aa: CASSSTTGLAPSYEQYF
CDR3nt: TGCGCCAGCAGCTCAACCACGGGACTAGCGCCTTCCTACGAGCAGTACTTC

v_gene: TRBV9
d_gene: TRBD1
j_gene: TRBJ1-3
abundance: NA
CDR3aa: CASSVDSPGTGTGNTIYF
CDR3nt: TGTGCCAGCAGCGTAGATTCTCCCGGGACAGGGACTGGAAACACCATATATTTT

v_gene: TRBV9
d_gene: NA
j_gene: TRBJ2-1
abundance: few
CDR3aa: CASSVASVLPNEQFF
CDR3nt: TGTGCCAGCAGCGTAGCCTCTGTTCTCCCGAATGAGCAGTTCTTC

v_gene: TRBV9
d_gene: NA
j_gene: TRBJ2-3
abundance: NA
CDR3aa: CASSVWVRDTQYF
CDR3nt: TGTGCCAGCAGCGTATGGGTGAGGGATACGCAGTATTTT

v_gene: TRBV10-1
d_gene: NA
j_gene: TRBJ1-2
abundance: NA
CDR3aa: CASSESNGGGYTF
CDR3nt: TGCGCCAGCAGTGAGTCGAATGGCGGTGGCTACACCTTC

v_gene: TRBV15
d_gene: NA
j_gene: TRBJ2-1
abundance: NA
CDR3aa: CATSKDRPSYNEQFF
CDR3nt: TGTGCCACCAGCAAGGACAGACCATCCTACAATGAGCAGTTCTTC

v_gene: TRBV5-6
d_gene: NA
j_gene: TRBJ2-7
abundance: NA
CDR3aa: CASSGQAYEQYF
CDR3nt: TGTGCCAGCAGCGGACAAGCCTACGAGCAGTACTTC

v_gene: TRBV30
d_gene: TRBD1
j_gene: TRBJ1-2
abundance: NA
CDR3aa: CAWSTGGGYTF
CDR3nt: TGTGCCTGGAGTACAGGGGGTGGCTACACCTTC

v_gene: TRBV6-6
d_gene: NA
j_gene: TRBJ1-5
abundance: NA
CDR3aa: CASSYQPTVAEPQHF
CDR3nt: TGTGCCAGCAGTTACCAACCAACGGTGGCGGAGCCCCAGCATTTT

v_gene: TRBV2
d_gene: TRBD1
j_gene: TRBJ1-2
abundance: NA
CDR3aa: CASSGTGGFGYTF
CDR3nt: TGTGCCAGCAGTGGGACAGGAGGGTTTGGCTACACCTTC

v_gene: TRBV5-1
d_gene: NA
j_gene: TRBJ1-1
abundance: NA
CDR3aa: CASSPGGFTEAFF
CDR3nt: TGCGCCAGCAGCCCGGGGGGGTTCACTGAAGCTTTCTTT

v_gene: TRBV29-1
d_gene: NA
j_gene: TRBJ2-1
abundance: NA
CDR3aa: CSVVTEWYNEQFF
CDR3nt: TGCAGCGTTGTGACAGAATGGTACAATGAGCAGTTCTTC

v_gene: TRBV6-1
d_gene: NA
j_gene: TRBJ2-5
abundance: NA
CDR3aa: CASSEGAYGETQYF
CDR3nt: TGTGCCAGCAGTGAAGGGGCATACGGAGAGACCCAGTACTTC

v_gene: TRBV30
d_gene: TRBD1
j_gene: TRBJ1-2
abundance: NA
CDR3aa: CAWTQQGAISSGYTF
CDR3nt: TGTGCCTGGACTCAACAGGGGGCGATAAGTTCTGGCTACACCTTC

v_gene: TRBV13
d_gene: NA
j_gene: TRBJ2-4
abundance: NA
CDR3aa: CASSSDGVLVAKNIQYF
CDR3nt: TGTGCCAGCAGCTCCGACGGGGTACTCGTAGCCAAAAACATTCAGTACTTC

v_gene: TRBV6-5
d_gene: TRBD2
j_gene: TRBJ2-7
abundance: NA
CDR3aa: CASSYLLADSYEQYF
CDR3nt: TGTGCCAGCAGTTACCTGCTAGCGGACTCCTACGAGCAGTACTTC

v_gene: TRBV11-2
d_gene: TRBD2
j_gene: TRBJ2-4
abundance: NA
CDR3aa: CASSLDLAGEHF
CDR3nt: TGTGCCAGCAGCTTAGATCTAGCGGGAGAACACTTC